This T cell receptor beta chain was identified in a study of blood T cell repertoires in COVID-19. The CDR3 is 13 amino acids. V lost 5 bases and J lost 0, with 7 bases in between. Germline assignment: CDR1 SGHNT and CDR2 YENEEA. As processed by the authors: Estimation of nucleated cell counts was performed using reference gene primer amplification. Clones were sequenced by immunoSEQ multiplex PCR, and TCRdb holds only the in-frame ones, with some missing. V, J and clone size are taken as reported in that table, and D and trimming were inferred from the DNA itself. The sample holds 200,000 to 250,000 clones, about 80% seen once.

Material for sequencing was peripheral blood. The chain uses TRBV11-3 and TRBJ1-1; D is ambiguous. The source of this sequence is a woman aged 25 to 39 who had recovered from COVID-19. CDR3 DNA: TGTGCCAGCAGCCGAGATATGAACACTGAAGCTTTCTTT. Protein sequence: CASSRDMNTEAFF.